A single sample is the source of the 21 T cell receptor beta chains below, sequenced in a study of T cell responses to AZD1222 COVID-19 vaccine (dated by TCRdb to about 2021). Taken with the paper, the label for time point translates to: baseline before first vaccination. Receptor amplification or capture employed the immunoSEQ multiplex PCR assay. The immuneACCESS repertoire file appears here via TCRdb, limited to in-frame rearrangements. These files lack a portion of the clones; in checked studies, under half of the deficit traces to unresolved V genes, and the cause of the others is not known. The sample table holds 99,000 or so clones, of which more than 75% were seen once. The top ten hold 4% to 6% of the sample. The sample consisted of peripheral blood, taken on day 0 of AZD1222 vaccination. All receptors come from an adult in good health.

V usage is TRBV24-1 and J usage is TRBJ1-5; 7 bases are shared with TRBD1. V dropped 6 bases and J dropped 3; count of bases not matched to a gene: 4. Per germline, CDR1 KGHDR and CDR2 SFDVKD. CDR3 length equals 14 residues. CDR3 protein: CATSFDRANQPQHF. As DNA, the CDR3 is TGTGCCACCAGTTTCGACAGGGCCAATCAGCCCCAGCATTTT.

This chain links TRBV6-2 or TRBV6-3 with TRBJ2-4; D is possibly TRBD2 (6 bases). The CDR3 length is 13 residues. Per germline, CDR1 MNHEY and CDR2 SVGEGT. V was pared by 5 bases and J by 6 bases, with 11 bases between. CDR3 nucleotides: TGTGCCAGCAGTGCCCCACTAGCAAACATTCAGTACTTC. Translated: CASSAPLANIQYF.

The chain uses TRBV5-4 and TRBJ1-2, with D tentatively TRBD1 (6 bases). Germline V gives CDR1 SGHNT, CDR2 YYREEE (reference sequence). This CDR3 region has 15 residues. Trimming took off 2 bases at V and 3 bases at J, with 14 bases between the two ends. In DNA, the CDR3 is TGTGCCAGCAGCTTAAGCGGGGGCAAGGACTATGGCTACACCTTC. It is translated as CASSLSGGKDYGYTF.

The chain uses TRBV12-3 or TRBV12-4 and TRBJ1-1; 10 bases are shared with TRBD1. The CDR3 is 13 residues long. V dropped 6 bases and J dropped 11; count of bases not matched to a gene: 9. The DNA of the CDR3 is TGTGCCAGCAGCCCCGACAGGGGGCAGAGGGCTTTCTTT. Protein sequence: CASSPDRGQRAFF.

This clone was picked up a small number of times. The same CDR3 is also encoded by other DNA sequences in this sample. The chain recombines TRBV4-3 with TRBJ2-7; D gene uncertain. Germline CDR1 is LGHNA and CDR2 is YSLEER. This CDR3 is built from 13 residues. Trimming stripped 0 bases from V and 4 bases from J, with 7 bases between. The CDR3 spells CASSQDKGYEQYF. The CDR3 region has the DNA TGCGCCAGCAGCCAAGATAAGGGTTACGAGCAGTACTTC.

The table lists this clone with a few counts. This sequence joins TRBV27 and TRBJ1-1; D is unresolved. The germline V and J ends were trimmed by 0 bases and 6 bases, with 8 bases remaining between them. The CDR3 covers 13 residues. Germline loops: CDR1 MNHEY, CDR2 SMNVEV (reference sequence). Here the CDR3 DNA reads TGTGCCAGCAGTTTATCGTGGTCGGCTGAAGCTTTCTTT. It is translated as CASSLSWSAEAFF.

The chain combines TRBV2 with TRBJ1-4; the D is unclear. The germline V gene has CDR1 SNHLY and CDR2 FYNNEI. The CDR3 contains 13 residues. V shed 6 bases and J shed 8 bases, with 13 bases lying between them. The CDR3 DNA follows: TGTGCCAGCAGCCTGGTCGTCTCGGAAAAACTGTTTTTT. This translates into CASSLVVSEKLFF.

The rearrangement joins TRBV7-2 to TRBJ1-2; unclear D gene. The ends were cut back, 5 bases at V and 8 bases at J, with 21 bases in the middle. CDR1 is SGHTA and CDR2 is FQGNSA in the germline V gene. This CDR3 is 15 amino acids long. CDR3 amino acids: CASSIDTRQNRGYTF. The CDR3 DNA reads TGTGCCAGCAGCATTGATACCCGGCAGAATCGAGGCTACACCTTC. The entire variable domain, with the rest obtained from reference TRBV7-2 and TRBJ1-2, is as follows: GAGVSQSPSNKVTEKGKDVELRCDPISGHTALYWYRQSLGQGLEFLIYFQGNSAPDKSGLPSDRFSAERTGGSVSTLTIQRTQQEDSAVYLCASSIDTRQNRGYTFGSGTRLTVV.

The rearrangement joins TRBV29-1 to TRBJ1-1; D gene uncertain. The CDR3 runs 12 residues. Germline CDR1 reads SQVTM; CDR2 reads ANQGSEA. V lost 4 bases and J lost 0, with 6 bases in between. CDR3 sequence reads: CSVGQMNTEAFF. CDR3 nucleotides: TGCAGCGTTGGGCAGATGAACACTGAAGCTTTCTTT.

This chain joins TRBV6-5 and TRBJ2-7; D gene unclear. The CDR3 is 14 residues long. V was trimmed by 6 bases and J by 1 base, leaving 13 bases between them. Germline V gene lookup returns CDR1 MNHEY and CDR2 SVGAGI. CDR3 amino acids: CASSTSLPSYEQYF. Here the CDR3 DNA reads TGTGCCAGCAGCACGTCCCTGCCTTCCTACGAGCAGTACTTC.

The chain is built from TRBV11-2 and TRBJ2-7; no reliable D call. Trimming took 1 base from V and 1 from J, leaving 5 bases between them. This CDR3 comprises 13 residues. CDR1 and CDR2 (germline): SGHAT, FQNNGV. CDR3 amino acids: CASSLGTSYEQYF. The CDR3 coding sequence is TGTGCCAGCAGCTTAGGCACATCCTACGAGCAGTACTTC.

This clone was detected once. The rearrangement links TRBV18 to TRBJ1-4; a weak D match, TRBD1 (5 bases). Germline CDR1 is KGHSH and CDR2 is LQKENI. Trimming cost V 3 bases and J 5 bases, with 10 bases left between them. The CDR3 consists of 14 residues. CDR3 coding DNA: TGTGCCAGCTCACCGGCAGGGTACAATGAAAAACTGTTTTTT. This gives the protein CASSPAGYNEKLFF.

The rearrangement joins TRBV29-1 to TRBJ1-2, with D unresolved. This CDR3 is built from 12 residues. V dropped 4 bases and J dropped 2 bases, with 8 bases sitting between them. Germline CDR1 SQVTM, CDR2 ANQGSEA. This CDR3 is CSVASQNYGYTF. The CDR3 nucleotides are TGCAGCGTTGCATCCCAGAACTATGGCTACACCTTC. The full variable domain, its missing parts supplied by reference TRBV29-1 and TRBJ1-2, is SAVISQKPSRDICQRGTSLTIQCQVDSQVTMMFWYRQQPGQSLTLIATANQGSEATYESGFVIDKFPISRPNLTFSTLTVSNMSPEDSSIYLCSVASQNYGYTFGSGTRLTVV.

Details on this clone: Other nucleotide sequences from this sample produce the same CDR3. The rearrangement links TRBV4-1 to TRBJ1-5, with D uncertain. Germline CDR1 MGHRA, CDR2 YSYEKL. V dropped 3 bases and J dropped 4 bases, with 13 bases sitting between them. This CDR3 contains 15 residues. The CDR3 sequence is CASSQDPERNQPQHF. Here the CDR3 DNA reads TGCGCCAGCAGCCAGGACCCGGAAAGGAATCAGCCCCAGCATTTT.

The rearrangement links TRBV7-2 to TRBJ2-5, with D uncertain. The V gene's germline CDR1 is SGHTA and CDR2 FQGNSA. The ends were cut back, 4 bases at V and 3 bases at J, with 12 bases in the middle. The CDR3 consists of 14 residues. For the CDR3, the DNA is TGTGCCAGCAGCTCCCGGGCATCGGAAGAGACCCAGTACTTC. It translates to CASSSRASEETQYF.

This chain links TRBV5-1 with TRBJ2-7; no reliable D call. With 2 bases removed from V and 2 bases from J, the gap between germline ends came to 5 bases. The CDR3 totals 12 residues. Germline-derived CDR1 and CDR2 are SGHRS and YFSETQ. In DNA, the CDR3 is TGCGCCAGCAGCTTCGGAACCTACGAGCAGTACTTC. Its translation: CASSFGTYEQYF.

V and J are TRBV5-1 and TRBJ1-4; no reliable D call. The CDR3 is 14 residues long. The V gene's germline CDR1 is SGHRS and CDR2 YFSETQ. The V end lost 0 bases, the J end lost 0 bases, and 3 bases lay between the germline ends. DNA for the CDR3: TGCGCCAGCAGCTTGGATCCAACTAATGAAAAACTGTTTTTT. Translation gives CASSLDPTNEKLFF.

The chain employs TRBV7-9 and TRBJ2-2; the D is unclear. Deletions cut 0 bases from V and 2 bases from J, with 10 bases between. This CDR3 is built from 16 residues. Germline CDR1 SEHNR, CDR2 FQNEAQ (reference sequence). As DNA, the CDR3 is TGTGCCAGCAGCTTAGCCGGACGGCCCAACACCGGGGAGCTGTTTTTT. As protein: CASSLAGRPNTGELFF.

DNA for the CDR3: TGTGCCAGCAGCTTAGGAGGGACAGGGGTACTCGGGGCCCAGTACTTC. This encodes CASSLGGTGVLGAQYF. This rearrangement joins TRBV7-9 to TRBJ2-5; TRBD1 aligns across 10 bases. The CDR3 length is 16 residues. The V segment lost 1 base and the J segment 9 bases; nucleotides outside the gene matches: 11. CDR1 and CDR2 from the germline V gene are SEHNR and FQNEAQ (reference sequence).

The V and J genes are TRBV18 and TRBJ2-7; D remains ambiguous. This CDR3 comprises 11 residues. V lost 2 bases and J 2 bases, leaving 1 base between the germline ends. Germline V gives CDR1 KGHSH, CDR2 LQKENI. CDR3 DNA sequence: TGTGCCAGCTCACCAGCCTACGAGCAGTACTTC. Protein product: CASSPAYEQYF. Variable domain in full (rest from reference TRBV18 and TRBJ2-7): NAGVMQNPRHLVRRRGQEARLRCSPMKGHSHVYWYRQLPEEGLKFMVYLQKENIIDESGMPKERFSAEFPKEGPSILRIQQVVRGDSAAYFCASSPAYEQYFGPGTRLTVT.

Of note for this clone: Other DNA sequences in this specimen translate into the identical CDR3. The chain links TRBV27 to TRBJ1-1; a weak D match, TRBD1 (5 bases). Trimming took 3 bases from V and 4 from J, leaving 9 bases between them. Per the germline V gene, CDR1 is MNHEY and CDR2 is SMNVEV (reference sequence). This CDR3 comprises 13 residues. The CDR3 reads CASSFRGGTEAFF. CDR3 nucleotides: TGTGCCAGCAGTTTTCGGGGGGGCACTGAAGCTTTCTTT.